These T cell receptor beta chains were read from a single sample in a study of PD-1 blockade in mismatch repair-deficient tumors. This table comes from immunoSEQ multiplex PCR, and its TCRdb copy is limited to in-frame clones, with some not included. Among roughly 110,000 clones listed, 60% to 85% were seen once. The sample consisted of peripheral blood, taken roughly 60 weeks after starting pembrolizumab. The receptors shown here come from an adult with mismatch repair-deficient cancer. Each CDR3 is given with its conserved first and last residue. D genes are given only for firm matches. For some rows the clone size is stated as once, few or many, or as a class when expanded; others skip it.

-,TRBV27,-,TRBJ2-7,TGTGCCAGCAGTCCCCGGCCTGGCTACGAGCAGTACTTC,CASSPRPGYEQYF
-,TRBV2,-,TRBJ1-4,TGTGCCAGCAGTGGTGCGGGGATACCCGAAAAACTGTTTTTT,CASSGAGIPEKLFF
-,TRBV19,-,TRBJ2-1,TGTGCCAGTAATCAGGGACCATACTCCTACAATGAGCAGTTCTTC,CASNQGPYSYNEQFF
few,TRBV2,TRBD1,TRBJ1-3,TGTGCCAGCCGTCCGGGGACAGGAGCTTCTGGAAACACCATATATTTT,CASRPGTGASGNTIYF
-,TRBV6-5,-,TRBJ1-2,TGTGCCAGCAGCCGCTCCGGGGACGAAGGCTACACCTTC,CASSRSGDEGYTF
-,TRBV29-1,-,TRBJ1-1,TGCAGCGTTGGGGCTGGGGGCGGGAACACTGAAGCTTTCTTT,CSVGAGGGNTEAFF
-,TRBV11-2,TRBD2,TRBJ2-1,TGTGCCAGCAGCTTAGGCGGGAGGGCCTTCTACAATGAGCAGTTCTTC,CASSLGGRAFYNEQFF
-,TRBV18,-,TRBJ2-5,TGTGCCAGCTCACCACTCCCCCTCGGAGAGACCCAGTACTTC,CASSPLPLGETQYF
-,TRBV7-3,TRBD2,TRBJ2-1,TGTGCCAGCAGCCCAACGGGGGCGGGGGGCAATGAGCAGTTCTTC,CASSPTGAGGNEQFF
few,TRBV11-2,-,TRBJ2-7,TGTGCCAGCAGCTTAGCTGGGGGAGCCTACGAGCAGTACTTC,CASSLAGGAYEQYF
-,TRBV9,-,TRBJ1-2,TGTGCCAGCAGCGCCTTCGCGAAGCGGCCTACTGGGGGCTATGGCTACACCTTC,CASSAFAKRPTGGYGYTF
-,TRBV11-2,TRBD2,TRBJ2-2,TGTGCCAGCAGCCCAGCAGCGGGACTGCTGAACACCGGGGAGCTGTTTTTT,CASSPAAGLLNTGELFF
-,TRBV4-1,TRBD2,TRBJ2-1,TGCGCCAGCAGCCTTCGGGAGGGAACCTACAATGAGCAGTTCTTC,CASSLREGTYNEQFF
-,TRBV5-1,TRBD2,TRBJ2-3,TGCGCCAGCAGCGCCGATCTAGCGGGAGTCAACACAGATACGCAGTATTTT,CASSADLAGVNTDTQYF
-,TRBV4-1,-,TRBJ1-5,TGCGCCAGCAGCCTCTACCTCACCCGGCCCCAGCATTTT,CASSLYLTRPQHF
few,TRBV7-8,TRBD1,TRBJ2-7,TGTGCCAGCAGCACCACTACAGGGGCGCACGAGCAGTACTTC,CASSTTTGAHEQYF
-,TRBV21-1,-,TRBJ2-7,TGTGCCAGCAGCAAATTGTCTCATAGCGTTTCGACACTTTCCTACGAGCAGTACTTC,CASSKLSHSVSTLSYEQYF
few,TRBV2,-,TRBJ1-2,TGTGCCAGCAGTGATCCGGGATCGGGCTATGGCTACACCTTC,CASSDPGSGYGYTF
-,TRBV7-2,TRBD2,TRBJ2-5,TGTGCCAGCAGCTTTAGCGGGAGGCACCAAGAGACCCAGTACTTC,CASSFSGRHQETQYF
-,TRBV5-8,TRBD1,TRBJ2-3,TGTGCCAGCAGCGGGAGGACAGGGCCCCGGGATACGCAGTATTTT,CASSGRTGPRDTQYF
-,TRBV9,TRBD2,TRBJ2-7,TGTGCCAGCAGCCCCACTAGCGTCCTCTCCTACGAGCAGTACTTC,CASSPTSVLSYEQYF
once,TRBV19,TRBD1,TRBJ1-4,TGTGCCAGTAGCCCACAGGGGAAAGCTCTATCTAATGAAAAACTGTTTTTT,CASSPQGKALSNEKLFF
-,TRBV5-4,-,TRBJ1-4,TGTGCCAGCAGCTTGGCCGGGGGGCGCGAAGAAAAACTGTTTTTT,CASSLAGGREEKLFF
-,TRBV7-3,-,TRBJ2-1,TGTGCCAGCAGCTTAACAGGATACAATGAGCAGTTCTTC,CASSLTGYNEQFF
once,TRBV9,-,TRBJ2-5,TGTGCCAGCAGCGTAGCAGCAGGGGATTTGGAGACCCAGTACTTC,CASSVAAGDLETQYF
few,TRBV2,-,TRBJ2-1,TGTGCCAGCAGTGTTGGCAATGAGCAGTTCTTC,CASSVGNEQFF
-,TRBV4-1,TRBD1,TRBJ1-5,TGCGCCAGCAGCCAAGAGGAACAGGGGGCACTTGGCAATCAGCCCCAGCATTTT,CASSQEEQGALGNQPQHF
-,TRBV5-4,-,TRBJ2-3,TGTGCCAGCAGCAGGGGACCAGCTAGCACAGATACGCAGTATTTT,CASSRGPASTDTQYF
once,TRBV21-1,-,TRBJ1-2,TGTGCCAGCAGCAAAGTCGATGGCATCTATGGCTACACCTTC,CASSKVDGIYGYTF
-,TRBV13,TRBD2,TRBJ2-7,TGTGCCAGCAGCCCCAGCGGGATGAGCTCCTACGAGCAGTACTTC,CASSPSGMSSYEQYF
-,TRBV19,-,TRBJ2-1,TGTGCCAGTAGTATAGGGGGTAGGCCCAGTCGCAATGAGCAGTTCTTC,CASSIGGRPSRNEQFF
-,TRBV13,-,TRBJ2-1,TGTGCCAGCAGCTTAGAGGGCTATGGCAATGAGCAGTTCTTC,CASSLEGYGNEQFF
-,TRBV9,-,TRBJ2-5,TGTGCCAGCAGCGTAGCAGGGGTTACGATGGAGACCCAGTACTTC,CASSVAGVTMETQYF
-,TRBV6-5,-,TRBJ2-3,TGTGCCAGCAGTGGTAGCTGGGGTGGCGATACGCAGTATTTT,CASSGSWGGDTQYF
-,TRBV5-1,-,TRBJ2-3,TGCGCCAGCAGCATAGCCACAGATACGCAGTATTTT,CASSIATDTQYF
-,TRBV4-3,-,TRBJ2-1,TGCGCCAGCAGCCAAGGAGCAAACAATGAGCAGTTCTTC,CASSQGANNEQFF
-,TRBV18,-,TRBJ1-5,TGTGCCAGCTCACCAATGGGCCTCGGGGAAGCTCAGCCCCAGCATTTT,CASSPMGLGEAQPQHF
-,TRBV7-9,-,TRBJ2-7,TGTGCCAGCAGCTCCTGGACAGATAATTACGAGCAGTACTTC,CASSSWTDNYEQYF
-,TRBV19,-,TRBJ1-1,TGTGCCAGTAGTATAAGGGGGAACAGGGTCACTGAAGCTTTCTTT,CASSIRGNRVTEAFF
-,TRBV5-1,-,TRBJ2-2,TGCGCCAGCAGCTTGAGCGCTCCGAACACCGGGGAGCTGTTTTTT,CASSLSAPNTGELFF
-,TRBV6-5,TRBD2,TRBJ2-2,TGTGCCAGCAGTTACATACGACTAGCGGGAGACTGGGAGCTGTTTTTT,CASSYIRLAGDWELFF
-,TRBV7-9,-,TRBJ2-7,TGTGCCAGCAGCCAGGGGTGGGAAGAGGTCTACGAGCAGTACTTC,CASSQGWEEVYEQYF
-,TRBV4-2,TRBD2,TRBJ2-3,TGTGCCAGCAGCCTTGTGGCGGGAGGAAACACAGATACGCAGTATTTT,CASSLVAGGNTDTQYF
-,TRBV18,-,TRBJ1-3,TGTGCCAGCTCACCGGGGGACTCTGGAAACACCATATATTTT,CASSPGDSGNTIYF
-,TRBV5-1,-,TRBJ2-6,TGCGCCAGCACCACACAAGCCTCTGGGGCCAACGTCCTGACTTTC,CASTTQASGANVLTF
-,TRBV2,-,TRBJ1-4,TGTGCCAGCATCGGGGGGGATGAAAAACTGTTTTTT,CASIGGDEKLFF
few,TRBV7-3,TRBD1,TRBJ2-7,TGTGCCAGCAGTTCAGACAGGGCTCAGGAGCAGTACTTC,CASSSDRAQEQYF
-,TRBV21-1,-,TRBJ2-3,TGTGCCAGCAGTGTACTAGCTGCCCGCACAGATACGCAGTATTTT,CASSVLAARTDTQYF
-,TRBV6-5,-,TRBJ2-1,TGTGCCAGCAGTTACCGGGCCCAGCAGTTCTTC,CASSYRAQQFF
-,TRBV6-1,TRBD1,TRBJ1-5,TGTGCCAGCAGTGCCCAGGACAGGGGCGATCAGCCCCAGCATTTT,CASSAQDRGDQPQHF
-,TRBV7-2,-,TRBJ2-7,TGTGCCAGCAGCTTAATTGGTACAGCCTACGAGCAGTACTTC,CASSLIGTAYEQYF
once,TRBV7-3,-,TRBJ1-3,TGTGCCAGCAGCTTAAAGGGGACTGGAAACACCATATATTTT,CASSLKGTGNTIYF
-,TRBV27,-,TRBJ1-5,TGTGCCAGCAGCACCCTCGTGGACCTGAATCAGCCCCAGCATTTT,CASSTLVDLNQPQHF
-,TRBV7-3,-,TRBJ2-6,TGTGCCAGCAGCACCCCGGGACCATTTAAGATCTCTGGGGCCAACGTCCTGACTTTC,CASSTPGPFKISGANVLTF
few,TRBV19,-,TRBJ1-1,TGTGCCAGTAGTCCCCCCGGGGAGACTGAAGCTTTCTTT,CASSPPGETEAFF
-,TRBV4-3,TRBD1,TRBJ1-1,TGCGCCAGCAGCCAAGATTACAGGGGGGACACTGAAGCTTTCTTT,CASSQDYRGDTEAFF
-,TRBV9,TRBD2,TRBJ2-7,TGTGCCAGCAGCCGCCAGGGACTAGCGGATTACGAGCAGTACTTC,CASSRQGLADYEQYF